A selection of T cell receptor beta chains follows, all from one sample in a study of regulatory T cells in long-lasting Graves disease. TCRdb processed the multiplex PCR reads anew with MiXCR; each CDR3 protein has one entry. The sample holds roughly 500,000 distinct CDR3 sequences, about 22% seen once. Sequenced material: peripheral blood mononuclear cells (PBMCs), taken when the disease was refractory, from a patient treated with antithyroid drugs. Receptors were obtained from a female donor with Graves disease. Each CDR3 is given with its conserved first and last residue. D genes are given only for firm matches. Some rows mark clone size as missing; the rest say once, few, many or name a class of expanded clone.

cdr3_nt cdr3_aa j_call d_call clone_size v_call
TGTGCCAGCAGTTTCGTCCGGTTCCCACGAGTAAGGACGACCCACGCGAGGAGTGAAAACCTGTTTTTT CASSFVRFPRVRTTHARSENLFF TRBJ1-4 . many TRBV12-3/TRBV12-4
TGTGCCAGCAGTCCCCAAAGCGACATTGGAGCTTTCTTT CASSPQSDIGAFF TRBJ1-1 . few TRBV12-3/TRBV12-4
TGTGCCAGCAGGGGACTAGCCAAAAACATTCAGTACTTC CASRGLAKNIQYF TRBJ2-4 . many TRBV27
TGTGCCAGCAGTCCGGGAGTAAGATACGAGCAGTACTTC CASSPGVRYEQYF TRBJ2-7 . few TRBV18
TGTGCCAGTAGTGCCCCTCGGACAGGGCGGGGCACCGGGGAGCTGTTTTTT CASSAPRTGRGTGELFF TRBJ2-2 TRBD1 . TRBV19
TGTGCCAGCAGCCGGGGACTGTATGACTACACCTTC CASSRGLYDYTF TRBJ1-2 . . TRBV3-1
TGTGCCAGCAGTTTCCTGGGACAGGGGAACACTGAAGCTTCCTTT CASSFLGQGNTEASF TRBJ1-1 TRBD1 . TRBV25-1
TGTGCCACCAGTGACCGCTCTAGGGAGACCCAGTACTTC CATSDRSRETQYF TRBJ2-5 . many TRBV24-1
TGTGCCAGCAGTCATATCGACATGACGGGCGGGGAGCTGTTTTTT CASSHIDMTGGELFF TRBJ2-2 . few TRBV2
TGTGTCAGCAGTTTTGTGCCGGGACAGAACTACGAGCAGTACTTC CVSSFVPGQNYEQYF TRBJ2-7 TRBD1 . TRBV6-8
TGTGCCAGCAGTTTATCTGGCCGGGGCCGAGAGACCCAGTACTTC CASSLSGRGRETQYF TRBJ2-5 . many TRBV28
TGCAGCGTTGAAGATAGTCAGAAAGGAAACACCATATATTTT CSVEDSQKGNTIYF TRBJ1-3 . few TRBV29-1
TGTGCCAGCAGCTCCACCGGGACTAGCGGCAACATTCAGTACTTC CASSSTGTSGNIQYF TRBJ2-4 TRBD2 . TRBV7-2